This T cell receptor beta chain was found in a study of post-analysis software for immune sequencing data. Across the study: Patients had relapsing-remitting, secondary progressive or progressive-relapsing multiple sclerosis; some lacked subtype. The study, taken as a whole, reports: Among multiple sclerosis patients, normalized Chao1 diversity was significantly below that of controls.

Every TCR beta cDNA library bore unique molecular identifiers. With roughly 0.9 to 10 million T cells as the source, hundreds of thousands of cDNA molecules resulted. TCRdb fed the PCR reads into MiXCR, producing one record per CDR3 protein. The profile shows approximately 660,000 distinct CDR3 sequences, approximately 60% of them singletons. Turning to this clonotype: Its antigen remains unknown.

This TCR was sampled from a girl aged 2-9 years with multiple sclerosis. Input material: blood.

The DNA of the CDR3 is TGCAGTGCCAGTGGGATGGACAGGGGCGGGTTTTCACCCCTCCACTTT. Protein: CSASGMDRGGFSPLHF. The genes are TRBV20-1 and TRBJ1-6; TRBD1 aligns across 9 bases. This CDR3 has 16 amino acids. The germline V gene encodes CDR1 DFQATT and CDR2 SNEGSKA (reference sequence). V lost 6 bases and J lost 9; bases outside the gene matches: 15.